This TCR beta chain was found in a study of post-analysis software for immune sequencing data. Presence of unique molecular identifiers characterized the TCR beta cDNA libraries. TCRdb reanalysed the PCR reads using MiXCR and keeps one entry per CDR3 protein. The sample shows 250,000 to 300,000 distinct CDR3 sequences, 30% to 45% of them seen only once. General observations from the study: In patients, roughly five TRBV segments were more frequent than in controls, with TRBV5-6, TRBV5-1 and TRBV20-1 among them.

V dropped 5 bases and J dropped 0; count of bases not matched to a gene: 2. The CDR3 has 14 residues. Germline CDR1 and CDR2: SGHVS and FNYEAQ. This clonotype appeared many times. What it binds is not known. The J gene is TRBJ2-5, the V gene TRBV7-6; 8 nucleotides align to TRBD1. This receptor was obtained from a girl aged 5 to 17 with multiple sclerosis. Sequences were obtained from blood. Here the CDR3 reads CASSLTGDQETQYF. CDR3 sequence (DNA): TGTGCCAGCAGCCTGACAGGGGACCAAGAGACCCAGTACTTC.